This TCR beta chain came from a study of graft-versus-host responses after intestinal transplantation. Overall study: Once they had received anti-thymocyte globulin induction, all recipients took tacrolimus and steroids for three to four years.

Only in-frame clones appear in the TCRdb table, and some are missing; sequencing was by immunoSEQ multiplex PCR. The sample carries about 39,000 clones, more than 90% recorded once. The germline V gene encodes CDR1 SGDLS and CDR2 YYNGEE. V was pared by 3 bases and J by 6 bases, with 0 bases of the junction left unmatched. This CDR3 has 11 amino acids. Comments on this clone: What it recognizes is unknown.

The TCR originated in a human donor who was the organ donor for an intestinal transplant. The chain links TRBV9 to TRBJ2-7, with 7 bases aligning to TRBD1. Sequencing was performed on unstimulated CD8+ T cells sorted from spleen or lymph node cells, taken before transplant. Here the CDR3 reads CASSGQGEQYF. For the CDR3, the DNA is TGTGCCAGCAGCGGACAGGGCGAGCAGTACTTC.